The entry below gives a single T cell receptor beta chain sequence along with its context. Its antigen is unknown. This sample stems from a study of blood T cells in healthy people across ages. Study-level findings and limits: Donor CMV infection status was unknown, possibly confounding age-related changes in expanded clonotypes. Reliance upon unsorted PBMCs precluded definitive naive versus antigen-experienced comparison.

A second roughly 6 to 11 cycle PCR used barcoded and J-beta primers. A template-switch adaptor containing 12 random nucleotides labeled each cDNA molecule. TCRdb re-called the 5' RACE reads with MiXCR, one entry per CDR3 protein. The table lists around 800,000 distinct CDR3 sequences, 53% of them singletons. This CDR3 has 13 amino acids. V shed 3 bases and J shed 2 bases, with 7 bases lying between them. CDR1 is ENHRY, CDR2 SYGVKD, per germline. The genes are TRBV10-3 and TRBJ1-2; D not certain. This TCR derives from an elderly man in good health. Sequenced: blood. The DNA for the CDR3 is TGTGCCATCAGTGACCAGGAAAACTATGGCTACACCTTC. This codes for CAISDQENYGYTF.